The 5 T cell receptor beta chains reported below all come from one sample, sequenced in a study of shared clonotypes between healthy human individuals (TCRdb year 2020). Receptor libraries were prepared by the immunoSEQ multiplex PCR assay. TCRdb obtained this table from immuneACCESS and retained in-frame rearrangements with V and J assigned. These tables miss some clones; where compared with another copy, unresolved V genes account for less than half of the shortfall, and the remainder is unexplained. A total of approximately 400,000 clones appear in this sample, about 96% of them only once. The top ten hold about 0.34% of the sample. The sample comprised memory CD8+ T cells sorted from blood. Reading the label with the study, this specimen's cell subset or site is: CD45RO+ cells pooled with CCR7-negative TemRA cells. The receptors originated from a man in his thirties or forties in good health.

The chain is built from TRBV11-2 and TRBJ1-3, with D possibly TRBD1 on 5 matching bases. The CDR3 length is 12 residues. V was trimmed by 7 bases and J by 4 bases, leaving 8 bases between them. The V gene's germline CDR1 is SGHAT and CDR2 FQNNGV. The CDR3 protein is CASTWDGNTIYF. CDR3 sequence (DNA): TGTGCCAGCACCTGGGACGGAAACACCATATATTTT.

The chain links TRBV5-1 to TRBJ1-1, with D perhaps matching TRBD1 (6 bases). In germline, CDR1 is SGHRS, CDR2 YFSETQ. CDR3 length: 14 amino acids. Trimming removed 0 bases at V and 3 bases at J, with 9 bases between. The CDR3 loop reads CASSLGGPDTEAFF. In DNA, the CDR3 is TGCGCCAGCAGCTTGGGGGGGCCGGACACTGAAGCTTTCTTT.

V gene TRBV27 combines with J gene TRBJ2-5, with 10 bases matching TRBD1. CDR3 length: 14 residues. V lost 5 bases to trimming and J lost 5 bases; unmatched junction nucleotides: 5. Germline V gene sequence: CDR1 MNHEY, CDR2 SMNVEV (reference sequence). The DNA for the CDR3 is TGTGCCAGCAGTCCGGGACAGGGGCCCGAGACCCAGTACTTC. This sequence encodes CASSPGQGPETQYF.

The rearrangement joins TRBV2 to TRBJ2-7; D might be TRBD2 (5 bases). The CDR3 is made up of 13 amino acids. Per the germline V gene, CDR1 is SNHLY and CDR2 is FYNNEI. Trimming pared 6 bases from V and 0 bases from J, leaving 9 bases between. The CDR3 loop reads CASRQLGSYEQYF. The CDR3, as DNA: TGTGCCAGCAGGCAACTAGGCTCCTACGAGCAGTACTTC.

CDR3 nucleotide sequence: TGTGCCAGCAGCTTGTTCGCCTACAATGAGCAGTTCTTC. Its protein product is CASSLFAYNEQFF. The chain employs TRBV5-4 and TRBJ2-1; D uncertain. From germline, CDR1 is SGHNT and CDR2 YYREEE (reference sequence). This CDR3 is built from 13 residues. Trimming left V 1 base short and J 2 bases short, with 4 bases between.